This TCR beta chain was obtained from a study of cytomegalovirus exposure and HLA in healthy donors. Per germline, CDR1 MNHEY and CDR2 SMNVEV (reference sequence). The CDR3 covers 14 residues. V trimming: 6 bases; J trimming: 5 bases; junction bases outside the gene matches: 9. Findings and limits, study-wide: Rarity characterized most TCR sequences, yet some public TCRs appeared in many donors.

Of note for this clone: As yet, its antigen is unknown.

The donors formed part of the roughly 110-subject validation cohort, distinct from the roughly 640-subject first cohort. Only in-frame clones appear in the TCRdb table, and some are missing; sequencing was by immunoSEQ multiplex PCR. The table has more than 95,000 clones, less than 90% seen once. The source is a man aged 18 to 30 in good health and CMV-seropositive. The chain has TRBV27 and TRBJ2-5, with 7 nucleotides matching TRBD2. Input material: PBMCs. CDR3 DNA sequence: TGTGCCAGCAGCTGGGGGGGGGACGAGGAGACCCAGTACTTC. It encodes CASSWGGDEETQYF.